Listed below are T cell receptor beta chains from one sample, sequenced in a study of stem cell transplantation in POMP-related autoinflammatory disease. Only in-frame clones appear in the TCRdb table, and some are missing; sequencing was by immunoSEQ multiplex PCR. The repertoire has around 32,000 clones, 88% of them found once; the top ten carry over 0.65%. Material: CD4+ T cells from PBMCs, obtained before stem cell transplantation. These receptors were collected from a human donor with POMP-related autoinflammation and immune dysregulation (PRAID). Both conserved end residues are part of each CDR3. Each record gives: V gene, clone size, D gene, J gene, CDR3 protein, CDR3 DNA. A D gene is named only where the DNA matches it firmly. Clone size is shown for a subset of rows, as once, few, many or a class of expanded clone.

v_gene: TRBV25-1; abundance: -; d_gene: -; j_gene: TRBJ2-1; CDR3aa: CASSEWGGSSYNEQFF; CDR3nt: TGTGCCAGCAGTGAATGGGGAGGCAGCTCCTACAATGAGCAGTTCTTC
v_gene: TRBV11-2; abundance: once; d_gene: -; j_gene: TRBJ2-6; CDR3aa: CASSFLGIRNVLTF; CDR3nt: TGTGCCAGCAGCTTCCTAGGAATCCGGAACGTCCTGACTTTC
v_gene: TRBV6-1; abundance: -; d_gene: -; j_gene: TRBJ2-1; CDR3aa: CASNPGPANNEQFF; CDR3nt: TGTGCCAGCAACCCCGGCCCGGCGAACAATGAGCAGTTCTTC
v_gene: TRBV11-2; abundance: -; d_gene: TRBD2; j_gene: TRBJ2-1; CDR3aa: CASSLRTSGLYNEQFF; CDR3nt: TGTGCCAGCAGCCTCCGGACTAGCGGGTTATACAATGAGCAGTTCTTC
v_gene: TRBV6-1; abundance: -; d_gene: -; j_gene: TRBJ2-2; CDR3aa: CASSEHAGNTGELFF; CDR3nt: TGTGCCAGCAGTGAACACGCGGGGAACACCGGGGAGCTGTTTTTT
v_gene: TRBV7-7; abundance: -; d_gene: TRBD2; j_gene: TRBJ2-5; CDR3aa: CASSRDYAQETQYF; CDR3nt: TGTGCTAGCAGCCGGGACTACGCCCAAGAGACCCAGTACTTC
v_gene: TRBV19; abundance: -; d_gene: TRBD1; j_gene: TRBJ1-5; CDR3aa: CASSTAGGSNQPQHF; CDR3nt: TGTGCCAGTAGTACGGCAGGGGGGAGCAATCAGCCCCAGCATTTT
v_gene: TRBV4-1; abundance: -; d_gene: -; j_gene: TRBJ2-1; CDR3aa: CASSQESILTAHVYNEQFF; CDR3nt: TGCGCCAGCAGCCAAGAATCGATACTCACAGCGCACGTTTACAATGAGCAGTTCTTC
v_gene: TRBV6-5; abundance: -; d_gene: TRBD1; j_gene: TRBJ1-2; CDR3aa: CASSFGQGAGYGYTF; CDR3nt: TGTGCCAGCAGTTTTGGACAGGGGGCCGGGTATGGCTACACCTTC
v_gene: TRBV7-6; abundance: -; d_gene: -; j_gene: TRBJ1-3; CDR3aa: CASSLGRFRDTRNTIYF; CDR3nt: TGTGCCAGCAGCTTAGGGAGGTTTCGGGATACAAGAAACACCATATATTTT
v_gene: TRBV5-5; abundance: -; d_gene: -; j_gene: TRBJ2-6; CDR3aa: CASSLRGTTGANVLTF; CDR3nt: TGTGCCAGCAGCTTGCGGGGAACGACTGGGGCCAACGTCCTGACTTTC
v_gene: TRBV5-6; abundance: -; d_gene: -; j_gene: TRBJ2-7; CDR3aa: CASSSWESYEQYF; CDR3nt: TGTGCCAGCAGCTCCTGGGAATCCTACGAGCAGTACTTC